These 14 T cell receptor beta chains originate from one sample sequenced in a study of blood T cell repertoires in COVID-19. Repertoires were generated with immunoSEQ multiplex PCR, while TCRdb's copy carries only in-frame clones and drops some. The sample has approximately 400,000 clones, around four fifths seen once. Material: PBMCs or T cells enriched from blood (not recorded which). Every receptor here comes from a woman aged 50 to 60 who had recovered from COVID-19.

V is TRBV29-1 and J is TRBJ1-1; 9 bases map to TRBD1. After removal of 7 bases from V and 3 bases from J, the junction contained 3 bases not matched to a gene. The CDR3 is 12 residues long. The germline V gene has CDR1 SQVTM and CDR2 ANQGSEA. Here the CDR3 reads CSGRTGDTEAFF. CDR3 DNA: TGCAGCGGGAGGACAGGGGACACTGAAGCTTTCTTT.

In DNA, the CDR3 is TGCGCCAGCAGCCAAGAATCGACTAGCGGGTTCTACAATGAGCAGTTCTTC. This translates into CASSQESTSGFYNEQFF. The chain couples TRBV4-3 to TRBJ2-1; 10 bases map to TRBD2. CDR1 is LGHNA, CDR2 YSLEER, per germline. Unmatched junction bases numbered 5, after V lost 0 bases and J lost 3 bases. The CDR3 has 17 residues.

This clone appeared once. The genes are TRBV5-1 and TRBJ1-1, with 8 bases aligning to TRBD1. With V trimmed by 0 bases and J by 1 base, 5 bases remained unmatched. The germline CDR1 and CDR2 sequences are SGHRS and YFSETQ. The CDR3 covers 16 residues. This chain's CDR3 is CASSLAGDRPNTEAFF. Here the CDR3 DNA reads TGCGCCAGCAGCTTGGCGGGGGACAGGCCGAACACTGAAGCTTTCTTT.

The chain couples TRBV3-1 (or the pseudogene TRBV3-2) to TRBJ1-1, with D unresolved. The CDR3 covers 12 residues. V lost 6 bases and J 1 base, leaving 6 bases between the germline ends. CDR1 and CDR2 (germline): LGHDT, YNNKEL (reference sequence). CDR3 in DNA: TGTGCCAGCAGTTCAGGGAACACTGAAGCTTTCTTT. Translating it yields CASSSGNTEAFF.

The chain joins TRBV14 to TRBJ2-3, with 7 positions matching TRBD1. V trimming: 4 bases; J trimming: 4 bases; junction bases outside the gene matches: 8. This CDR3 comprises 15 residues. In germline, CDR1 is SGHDN, CDR2 FVKESK. Here the CDR3 DNA reads TGTGCCAGCAGCCCCGCACAAGGGGGCTCAGATACGCAGTATTTT. Amino acid sequence: CASSPAQGGSDTQYF.

A remark on this clone: A much larger clonotype is one base distant, so this may be a read error. Other nucleotide sequences from this sample produce the same CDR3. The rearrangement links TRBV4-1 to TRBJ1-2; 9 bases fit TRBD1. The CDR3 runs to 14 residues. Germline V lookup: CDR1 MGHRA, CDR2 YSYEKL. Trimming removed 2 bases from V and 4 bases from J; junction bases left unmatched: 2. CDR3 DNA sequence: TGCGCCAGCAGCCAAACAGGGGGCGGCTATGGCTACACCTTC. This encodes CASSQTGGGYGYTF.

The chain is built from TRBV3-1 (or the pseudogene TRBV3-2) and TRBJ2-3, with D perhaps TRBD2 (6 bases). CDR1 and CDR2 from the germline V gene are LGHDT and YNNKEL (reference sequence). Trimming took 1 base from V and 2 from J, leaving 10 bases between them. The CDR3 has 15 residues. This CDR3 reads CASSQGVAATDTQYF. CDR3 nucleotide sequence: TGTGCCAGCAGCCAAGGGGTAGCGGCCACAGATACGCAGTATTTT.

J is TRBJ1-1 and V is TRBV7-3; unclear D gene. Trimming took off 2 bases at V and 6 bases at J, with 10 bases between the two ends. Germline loops: CDR1 SGHTA, CDR2 FQGTGA. The CDR3 is made up of 13 amino acids. The CDR3 bases are TGTGCCAGCAGCTTAGCCGGTGAGGCTGAAGCTTTCTTT. Translated: CASSLAGEAEAFF.

A note on this clone: Other DNA sequences in this specimen translate into the identical CDR3. The rearrangement joins TRBV7-2 to TRBJ2-7; D is uncertain. Germline V gene data show CDR1 as SGHTA and CDR2 as FQGNSA. The CDR3 is 13 residues long. The germline V and J ends were trimmed by 1 base and 2 bases, with 6 bases remaining between them. This CDR3 reads CASSLDRTYEQYF. The CDR3 DNA reads as TGTGCCAGCAGCTTAGATAGAACCTACGAGCAGTACTTC.

This chain uses TRBV2 with TRBJ2-7, with a weak D call TRBD1 (6 bases). Between the trimmed V and J ends, which lost 7 bases and 2 bases, there was a span of 9 bases. CDR3 size: 12 residues. CDR1 SNHLY and CDR2 FYNNEI come from the germline V gene. CDR3 DNA: TGTGCCAGCACGGACAGTCCCTACGAGCAGTACTTC. Its protein is CASTDSPYEQYF.

The chain employs TRBV14 and TRBJ2-7; no firm D call. Germline CDR1 reads SGHDN; CDR2 reads FVKESK. CDR3 length equals 14 residues. V was cut by 1 base and J by 7 bases, with 14 bases left in between. The CDR3 sequence is CASSQATLFGEQYF. The CDR3 bases are TGTGCCAGCAGCCAAGCGACTTTGTTTGGTGAGCAGTACTTC.

The CDR3 DNA follows: TGTGCCAGCAGCGTATCCCCAGAACCGGGACACCATGGCTACACCTTC. Protein: CASSVSPEPGHHGYTF. The gene calls are TRBV9 and TRBJ1-2; D is perhaps TRBD1 (6 bases). The CDR3 extends over 16 amino acids. Germline V CDR1 and CDR2: SGDLS, YYNGEE. With 1 base removed from V and 6 bases from J, the gap between germline ends came to 19 bases.

The chain uses TRBV3-1 (or the pseudogene TRBV3-2) and TRBJ1-1; D is possibly TRBD1 (5 bases). Trimming removed 6 bases from V and 0 bases from J, with 17 bases in between. CDR1 and CDR2 from the germline V gene are LGHDT and YNNKEL (reference sequence). CDR3 length: 16 amino acids. CDR3 in DNA: TGTGCCAGCAGAAGCGGGGGGATCCATATGAACACTGAAGCTTTCTTT. Amino acids: CASRSGGIHMNTEAFF.

J is TRBJ1-2 and V is TRBV6-5; D possibly corresponds to TRBD1 (5 bases). Trimming pared 8 bases from V and 3 bases from J, leaving 13 bases between. The CDR3 runs to 13 residues. The germline gives CDR1 MNHEY, CDR2 SVGAGI. The CDR3 DNA is TGTGCCAGCTCAATGACAGAGGACTATGGCTACACCTTC. Amino acid sequence: CASSMTEDYGYTF.